This T cell receptor (beta chain) was found in a study of T cell responses to AZD1222 COVID-19 vaccine. Study outcomes and limitations: A reported finding is that nearly half of spike-specific TCRs target unmutated variant regions.

Some clones are missing from TCRdb's copy, which holds only in-frame ones; the method was immunoSEQ multiplex PCR. The sample records 130,000 or so clones, over 75% being singletons. The CDR3 has 16 amino acids. V was trimmed by 5 bases and J by 3 bases, leaving 19 bases between them. The V gene's germline CDR1 is SEHNR and CDR2 FQNEAQ (reference sequence). A word on this clone: As yet, its antigen is unknown.

The V gene is TRBV7-9, the J gene TRBJ1-2; no clear D gene. This TCR was recovered from an adult who received the MenACWY meningococcal vaccine as a control. Sequenced here: peripheral blood, sampled 28 days after the second dose of the MenACWY control vaccine. CDR3 residues: CASSRRTLQIHYGYTF. The CDR3 DNA reads as TGTGCCAGCAGCCGTAGGACCTTACAGATACACTATGGCTACACCTTC.